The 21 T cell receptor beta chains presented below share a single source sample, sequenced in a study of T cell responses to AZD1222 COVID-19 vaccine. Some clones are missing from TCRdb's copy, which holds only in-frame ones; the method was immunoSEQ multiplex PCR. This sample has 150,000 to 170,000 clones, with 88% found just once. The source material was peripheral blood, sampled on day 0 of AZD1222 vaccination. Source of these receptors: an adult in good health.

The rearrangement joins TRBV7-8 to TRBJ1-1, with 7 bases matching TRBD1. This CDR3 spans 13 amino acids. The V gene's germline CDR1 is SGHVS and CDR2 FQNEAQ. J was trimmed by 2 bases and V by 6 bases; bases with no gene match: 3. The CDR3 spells CASRRTGNTEAFF. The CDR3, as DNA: TGTGCCAGCAGGAGGACAGGAAACACTGAAGCTTTCTTT.

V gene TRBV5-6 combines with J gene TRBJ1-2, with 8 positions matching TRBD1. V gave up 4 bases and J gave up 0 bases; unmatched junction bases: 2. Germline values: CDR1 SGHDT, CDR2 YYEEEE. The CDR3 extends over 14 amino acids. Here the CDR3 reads CASSRTGTNYGYTF. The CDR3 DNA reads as TGTGCCAGCAGCCGGACAGGGACTAACTATGGCTACACCTTC.

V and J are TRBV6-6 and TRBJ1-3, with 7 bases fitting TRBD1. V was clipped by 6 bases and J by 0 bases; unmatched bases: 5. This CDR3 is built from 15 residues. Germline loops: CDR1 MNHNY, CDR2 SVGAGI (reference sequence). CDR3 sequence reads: CASSLTGVSGNTIYF. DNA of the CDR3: TGTGCCAGCAGCCTTACAGGGGTCTCTGGAAACACCATATATTTT.

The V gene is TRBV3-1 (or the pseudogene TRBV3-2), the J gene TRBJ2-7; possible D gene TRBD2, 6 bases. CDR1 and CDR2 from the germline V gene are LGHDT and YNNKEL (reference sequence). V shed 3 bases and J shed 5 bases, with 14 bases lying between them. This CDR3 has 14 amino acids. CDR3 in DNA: TGTGCCAGCAGCCATGGCGGGGTTCGGAACGAGCAGTACTTC. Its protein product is CASSHGGVRNEQYF.

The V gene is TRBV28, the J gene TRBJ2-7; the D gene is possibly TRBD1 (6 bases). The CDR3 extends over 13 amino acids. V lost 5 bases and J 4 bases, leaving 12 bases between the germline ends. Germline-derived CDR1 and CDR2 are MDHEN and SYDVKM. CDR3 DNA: TGTGCCAGCAGTCTACAGGGATTTTACGAGCAGTACTTC. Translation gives CASSLQGFYEQYF. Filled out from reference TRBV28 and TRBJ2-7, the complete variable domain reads DVKVTQSSRYLVKRTGEKVFLECVQDMDHENMFWYRQDPGLGLRLIYFSYDVKMKEKGDIPEGYSVSREKKERFSLILESASTNQTSMYLCASSLQGFYEQYFGPGTRLTVT.

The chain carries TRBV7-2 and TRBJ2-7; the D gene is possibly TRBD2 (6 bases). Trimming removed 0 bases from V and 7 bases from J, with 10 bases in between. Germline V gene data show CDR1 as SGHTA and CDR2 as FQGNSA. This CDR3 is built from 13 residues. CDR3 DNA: TGTGCCAGCAGCTTAGCCCTCGCGGGGGAGCAGTACTTC. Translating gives CASSLALAGEQYF. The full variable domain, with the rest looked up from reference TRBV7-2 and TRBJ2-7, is GAGVSQSPSNKVTEKGKDVELRCDPISGHTALYWYRQSLGQGLEFLIYFQGNSAPDKSGLPSDRFSAERTGGSVSTLTIQRTQQEDSAVYLCASSLALAGEQYFGPGTRLTVT.

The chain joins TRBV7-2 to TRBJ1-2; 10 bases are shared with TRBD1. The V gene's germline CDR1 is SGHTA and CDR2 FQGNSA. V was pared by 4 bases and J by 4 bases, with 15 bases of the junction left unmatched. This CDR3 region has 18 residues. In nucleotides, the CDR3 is TGTGCCAGCAGCTCCTACGACTTCCCGGGACAGGGGATCTATGGCTACACCTTC. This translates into CASSSYDFPGQGIYGYTF.

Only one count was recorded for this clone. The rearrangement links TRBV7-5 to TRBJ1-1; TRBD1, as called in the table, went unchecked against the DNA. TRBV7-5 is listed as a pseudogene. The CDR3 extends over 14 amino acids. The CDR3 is CARSCRGQEAEAFF. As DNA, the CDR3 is TGTGCCAGAAGCTGCAGGGGGCAGGAGGCTGAAGCTTTCTTT.

The CDR3 region is CASTGQLTDTQYF. CDR3 coding DNA: TGTGCCAGCACGGGACAGCTCACAGATACGCAGTATTTT. The V call is TRBV27, the J call TRBJ2-3; 7 positions match TRBD1. J gave up 2 bases and V 7 bases, and 3 bases lay outside the gene matches. The CDR3 sequence is 13 residues long. Germline V gene lookup returns CDR1 MNHEY and CDR2 SMNVEV (reference sequence).

The CDR3, as DNA: TGTGCCACCGCGGACAGGGCCGATCAGCCCCAGCATTTT. Translated: CATADRADQPQHF. The V call is TRBV19, the J call TRBJ1-5, with 8 positions matching TRBD1. Germline V gives CDR1 LNHDA, CDR2 SQIVND (reference sequence). Trimming removed 10 bases from V and 5 bases from J; junction bases left unmatched: 7. The CDR3 runs to 13 residues.

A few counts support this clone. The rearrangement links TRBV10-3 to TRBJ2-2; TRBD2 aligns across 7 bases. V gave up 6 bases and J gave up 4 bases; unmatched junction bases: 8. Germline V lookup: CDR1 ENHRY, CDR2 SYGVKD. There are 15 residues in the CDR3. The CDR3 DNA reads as TGTGCCATCAGGGTTAGCGGGCCAAGCACCGGGGAGCTGTTTTTT. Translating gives CAIRVSGPSTGELFF.

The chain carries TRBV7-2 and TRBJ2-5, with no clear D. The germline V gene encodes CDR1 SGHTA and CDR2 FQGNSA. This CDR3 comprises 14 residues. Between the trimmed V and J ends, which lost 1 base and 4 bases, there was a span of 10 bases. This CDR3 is CASSLEWTSETQYF. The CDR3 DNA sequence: TGTGCCAGCAGCTTAGAATGGACGTCAGAGACCCAGTACTTC.

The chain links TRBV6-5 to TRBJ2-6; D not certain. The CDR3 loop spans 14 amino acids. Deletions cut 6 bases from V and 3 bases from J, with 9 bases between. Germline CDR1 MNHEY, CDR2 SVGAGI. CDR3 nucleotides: TGTGCCAGCAGGCTTCTTGTTGGGGCCAACGTCCTGACTTTC. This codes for CASRLLVGANVLTF.

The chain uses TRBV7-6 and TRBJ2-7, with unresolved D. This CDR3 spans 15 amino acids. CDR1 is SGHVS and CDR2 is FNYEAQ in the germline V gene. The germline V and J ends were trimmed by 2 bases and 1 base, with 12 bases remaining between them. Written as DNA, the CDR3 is TGTGCCAGCAGCTTAAAGCCGCAGATTTCCTACGAGCAGTACTTC. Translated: CASSLKPQISYEQYF.

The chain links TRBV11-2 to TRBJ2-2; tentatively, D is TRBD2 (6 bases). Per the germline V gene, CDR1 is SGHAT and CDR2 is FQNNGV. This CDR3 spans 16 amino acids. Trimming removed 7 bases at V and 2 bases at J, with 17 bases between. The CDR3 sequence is CASIRAQGLNTGELFF. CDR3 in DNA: TGTGCCAGCATCAGGGCCCAGGGACTTAACACCGGGGAGCTGTTTTTT.

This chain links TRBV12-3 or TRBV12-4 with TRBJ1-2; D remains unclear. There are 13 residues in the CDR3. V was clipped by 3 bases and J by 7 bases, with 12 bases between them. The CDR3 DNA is TGTGCCAGCAGTTTCGACACGGTATCTGGCTACACCTTC. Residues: CASSFDTVSGYTF.

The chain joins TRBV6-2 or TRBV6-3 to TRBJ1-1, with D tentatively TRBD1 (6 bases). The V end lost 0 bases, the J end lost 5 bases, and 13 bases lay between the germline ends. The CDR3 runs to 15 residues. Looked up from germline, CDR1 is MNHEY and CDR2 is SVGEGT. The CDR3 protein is CASSYSRGGRTEAFF. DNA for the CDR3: TGTGCCAGCAGTTACTCGAGGGGGGGAAGAACTGAAGCTTTCTTT.

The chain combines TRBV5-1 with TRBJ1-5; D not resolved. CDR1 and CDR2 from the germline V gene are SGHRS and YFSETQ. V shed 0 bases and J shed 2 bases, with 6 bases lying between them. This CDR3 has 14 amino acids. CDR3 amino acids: CASSLEAGNQPQHF. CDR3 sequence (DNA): TGCGCCAGCAGCTTGGAAGCAGGCAATCAGCCCCAGCATTTT.

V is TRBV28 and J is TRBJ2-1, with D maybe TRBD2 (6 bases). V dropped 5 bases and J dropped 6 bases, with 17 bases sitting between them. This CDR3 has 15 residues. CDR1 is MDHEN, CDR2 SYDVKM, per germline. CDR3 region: CASSPPRLGFNEQFF. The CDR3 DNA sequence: TGTGCCAGCAGTCCTCCGCGACTAGGGTTCAATGAGCAGTTCTTC.

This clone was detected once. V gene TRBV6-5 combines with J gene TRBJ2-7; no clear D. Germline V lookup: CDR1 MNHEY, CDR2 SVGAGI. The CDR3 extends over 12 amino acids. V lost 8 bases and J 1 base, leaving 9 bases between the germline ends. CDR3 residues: CASGPDSYEQYF. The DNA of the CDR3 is TGTGCCAGCGGTCCTGATTCCTACGAGCAGTACTTC.

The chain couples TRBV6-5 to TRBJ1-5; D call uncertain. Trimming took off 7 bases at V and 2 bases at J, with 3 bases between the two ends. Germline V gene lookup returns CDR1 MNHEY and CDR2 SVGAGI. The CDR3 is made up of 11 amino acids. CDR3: CASKGNQPQHF. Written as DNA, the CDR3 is TGTGCCAGCAAAGGCAATCAGCCCCAGCATTTT.